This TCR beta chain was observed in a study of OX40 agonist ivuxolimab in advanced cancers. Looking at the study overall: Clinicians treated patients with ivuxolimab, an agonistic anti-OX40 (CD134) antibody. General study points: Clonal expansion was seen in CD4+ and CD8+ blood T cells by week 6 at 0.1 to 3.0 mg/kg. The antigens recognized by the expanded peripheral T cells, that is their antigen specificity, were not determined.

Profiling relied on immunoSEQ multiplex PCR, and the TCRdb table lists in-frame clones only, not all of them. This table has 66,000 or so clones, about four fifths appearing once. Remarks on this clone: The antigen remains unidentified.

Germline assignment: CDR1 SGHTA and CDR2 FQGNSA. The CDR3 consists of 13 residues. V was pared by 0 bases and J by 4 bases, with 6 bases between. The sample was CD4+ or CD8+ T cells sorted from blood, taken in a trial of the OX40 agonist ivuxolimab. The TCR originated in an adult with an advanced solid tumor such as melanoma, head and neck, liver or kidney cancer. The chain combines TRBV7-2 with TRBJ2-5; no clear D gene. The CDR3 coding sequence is TGTGCCAGCAGCTTAGCACCCCCAGAGACCCAGTACTTC. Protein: CASSLAPPETQYF.